This TCR beta chain was found in a study of blood T cell repertoires in COVID-19. About the study: Sites across the United States, Italy and Spain contributed samples from acute and convalescent COVID-19.

As processed by the authors: From reference gene primer amplification, estimates of nucleated cell counts were derived. Libraries were prepared by immunoSEQ multiplex PCR; TCRdb keeps only in-frame clonotypes and omits some of them. V, J and clone size are those of that table, while D and trimming were read from the DNA. The sample holds 35,000 to 50,000 clones, about 85% seen once. The germline V and J ends were trimmed by 5 bases and 9 bases, with 14 bases remaining between them. The CDR3 runs to 14 residues. Germline V lookup: CDR1 SGHNT, CDR2 YENEEA. In its sample, this clone was seen a few times.

The chain is built from TRBV11-3 and TRBJ1-6; tentative D call: TRBD1 (6 bases). The clonotype was recovered from a woman at least 80 years old with acute or convalescent COVID-19. Sequenced: peripheral blood. CDR3 amino acids: CASSRGGGGSPLHF. CDR3 bases: TGTGCCAGCAGCCGAGGGGGGGGCGGTTCACCCCTCCACTTT.